This T cell receptor (beta chain) was captured in a study of CD8+ T cells in alopecia areata. Germline loops: CDR1 SGHDN, CDR2 FVKESK. The CDR3 spans 13 residues. V lost 4 bases, J lost 2 bases, and 8 bases lay in between. Extracted RNA was reverse transcribed into cDNA, the sequencing template. Only in-frame clones appear in the TCRdb table, and some are missing; sequencing was by immunoSEQ multiplex PCR. This sample has roughly 120,000 clones, with about two fifths found just once. This clone was picked up a small number of times. This chain uses TRBV14 with TRBJ1-2; D gene unclear. The source material was CD4+ T cells sorted from blood. The TCR comes from a human donor with alopecia areata. CDR3 sequence reads: CASSLGRNYGYTF. In nucleotides, the CDR3 is TGTGCCAGCAGCCTCGGACGGAACTATGGCTACACCTTC.